The clone carrying this T cell receptor (beta chain) has more than one count but fewer than ten. This specimen belongs to a study of beta chain features in type 1 diabetes. Expressed TCRB transcripts were sequenced after all isolated RNA was converted to cDNA. Profiled with immunoSEQ multiplex PCR; TCRdb holds only in-frame clones, not every one. Of 500,000 to 700,000 clones listed, 15% to 18% are singletons. Germline V gene sequence: CDR1 MNHEY, CDR2 SMNVEV (reference sequence). Trimming took 3 bases from V and 4 from J; bases not matched to a gene: 5. This CDR3 is built from 16 residues. Material for sequencing was naive CD4+ T cells from blood. The sequence was obtained from a young man in good health. The chain combines TRBV27 with TRBJ2-7, with 14 bases identical to TRBD2. The CDR3: CASSFIGTSGGYEQYF. CDR3 nucleotide sequence: TGTGCCAGCAGTTTTATAGGGACTAGCGGGGGTTACGAGCAGTACTTC.